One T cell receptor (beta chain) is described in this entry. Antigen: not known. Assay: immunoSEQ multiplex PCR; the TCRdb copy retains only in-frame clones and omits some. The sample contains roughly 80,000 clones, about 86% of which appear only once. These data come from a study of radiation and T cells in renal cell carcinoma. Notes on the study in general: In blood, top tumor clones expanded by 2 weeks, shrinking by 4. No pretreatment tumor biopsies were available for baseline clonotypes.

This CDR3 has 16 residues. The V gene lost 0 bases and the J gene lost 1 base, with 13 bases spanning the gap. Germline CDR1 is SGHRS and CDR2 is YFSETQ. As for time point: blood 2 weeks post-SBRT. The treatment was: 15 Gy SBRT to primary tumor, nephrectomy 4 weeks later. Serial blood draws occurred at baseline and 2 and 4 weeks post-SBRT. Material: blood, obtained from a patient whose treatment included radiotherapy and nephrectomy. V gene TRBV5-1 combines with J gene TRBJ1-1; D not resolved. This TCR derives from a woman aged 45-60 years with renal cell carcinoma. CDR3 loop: CASSLERPGRNTEAFF. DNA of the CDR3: TGCGCCAGCAGCTTGGAGAGGCCGGGGAGGAACACTGAAGCTTTCTTT.